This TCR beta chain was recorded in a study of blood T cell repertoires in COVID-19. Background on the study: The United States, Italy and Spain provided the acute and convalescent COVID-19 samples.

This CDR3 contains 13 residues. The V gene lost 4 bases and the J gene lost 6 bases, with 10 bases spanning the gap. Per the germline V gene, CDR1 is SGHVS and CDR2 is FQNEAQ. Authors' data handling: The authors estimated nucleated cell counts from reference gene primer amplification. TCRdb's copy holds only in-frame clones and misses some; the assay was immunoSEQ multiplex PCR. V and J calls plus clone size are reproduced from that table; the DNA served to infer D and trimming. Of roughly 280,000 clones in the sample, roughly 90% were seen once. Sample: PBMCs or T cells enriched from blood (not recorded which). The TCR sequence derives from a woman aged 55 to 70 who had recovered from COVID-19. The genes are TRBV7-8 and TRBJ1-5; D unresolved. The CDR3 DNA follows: TGTGCCAGCAGCTCCATAGTGAGTCAGCCCCAGCATTTT. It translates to CASSSIVSQPQHF.